Each of the 25 T cell receptor beta chains below was sequenced from the same sample in a study of T cells after yellow fever vaccination. Each CDR3 protein is one row after TCRdb ran MiXCR on the 5' RACE reads. This table holds tens of thousands of distinct CDR3 sequences, under 8% found once. Material: CD8+ T cells sorted from PBMCs, obtained roughly 46 days after the first yellow fever vaccination. The source is a man aged 18 to 29 who received the YFV17D yellow fever vaccine.

This clonotype was counted a few times. The rearrangement joins TRBV30 to TRBJ1-4; D gene uncertain. V dropped 1 base and J dropped 5 bases, with 5 bases sitting between them. Germline V gene data show CDR1 as GTSNPN and CDR2 as SVGIG (reference sequence). This CDR3 has 12 amino acids. CDR3 residues: CAWSGGNEKLFF. The DNA of the CDR3 is TGTGCCTGGAGTGGAGGGAATGAAAAACTGTTTTTT. The full variable domain, rest sourced from reference TRBV30 and TRBJ1-4, is SQTIHQWPATLVQPVGSPLSLECTVEGTSNPNLYWYRQAAGRGLQLLFYSVGIGQISSEVPQNLSASRPQDRQFILSSKKLLLSDSGFYLCAWSGGNEKLFFGSGTQLSVL.

The gene calls are TRBV6-2 or TRBV6-3 and TRBJ1-5, with a tentative D call TRBD1 (5 bases). The CDR3 is 11 residues long. The V gene's germline CDR1 is MNHEY and CDR2 SVGEGT. V was shortened by 2 bases and J by 12 bases, with 8 bases between the two germline ends. The CDR3 DNA follows: TGTGCCAGCAGTTACGGCACAGGCCAGCATTTT. This codes for CASSYGTGQHF.

The chain couples TRBV27 to TRBJ2-1; 9 nucleotides match TRBD2. The CDR3 has 16 amino acids. V lost 4 bases and J lost 7; bases outside the gene matches: 11. Germline V gene lookup returns CDR1 MNHEY and CDR2 SMNVEV (reference sequence). As DNA, the CDR3 is TGTGCCAGCAGTTATGCCAGGCGGGGGGGCGAGAATGAGCAGTTCTTC. Translation gives CASSYARRGGENEQFF.

This clonotype was detected many times. The chain employs TRBV6-5 and TRBJ2-1; D gene uncertain. Germline V gene lookup returns CDR1 MNHEY and CDR2 SVGAGI. CDR3 length equals 18 residues. Deletions cut 2 bases from V and 2 bases from J, with 19 bases between. The CDR3 here is CASSYTPPEARAYNEQFF. CDR3 DNA sequence: TGTGCCAGCAGTTACACGCCCCCCGAGGCCCGAGCCTACAATGAGCAGTTCTTC.

This clonotype was detected ten times or more. This rearrangement joins TRBV6-5 to TRBJ2-3; unclear D gene. Germline V lookup: CDR1 MNHEY, CDR2 SVGAGI. Deletions cut 6 bases from V and 6 bases from J, with 10 bases between. There are 12 residues in the CDR3. The CDR3 spells CASRDPVDTQYF. CDR3 nucleotides: TGTGCCAGCAGGGACCCGGTGGATACGCAGTATTTT.

This clonotype was seen only a few times. The genes are TRBV5-1 and TRBJ1-1; D may be TRBD1 (5 bases). V was cut by 0 bases and J by 4 bases, with 10 bases left in between. This CDR3 is built from 14 residues. Looked up from germline, CDR1 is SGHRS and CDR2 is YFSETQ. The CDR3, as DNA: TGCGCCAGCAGCTTGGGCCAGGGTTCCACTGAAGCTTTCTTT. It translates to CASSLGQGSTEAFF.

This clonotype has a handful of counts. The V call is TRBV5-4, the J call TRBJ2-5; D is unclear. Germline CDR1 is SGHNT and CDR2 is YYREEE (reference sequence). There are 14 residues in the CDR3. V was cut by 0 bases and J by 5 bases, with 11 bases left in between. The CDR3 DNA follows: TGTGCCAGCAGCTTGGCCAGGATAGGCGAGACCCAGTACTTC. Its protein product is CASSLARIGETQYF.

For this clonotype: This may arise from a read error, as a much more abundant clone is one base away. V usage is TRBV5-1 and J usage is TRBJ2-7, with D hard to call. The CDR3 length is 15 residues. Germline loops: CDR1 SGHRS, CDR2 YFSETQ. Trimming shortened V by 1 base and J by 0 bases, and 11 bases separated the two germline ends. The CDR3 loop is CASSLLSTASYEQYF. CDR3 coding DNA: TGCGCCAGCAGCTTGCTATCGACGGCCTCCTACGAGCAGTACTTC.

Many counts were recorded for this clonotype. The V call is TRBV5-5, the J call TRBJ2-7; TRBD1 is a possible D gene (6 bases). V was shortened by 2 bases and J by 2 bases, with 8 bases between the two germline ends. The CDR3 is made up of 13 amino acids. Looked up from germline, CDR1 is SGHKS and CDR2 is YYEKEE (reference sequence). CDR3 region: CASSFGTTYEQYF. The CDR3 coding sequence is TGTGCCAGCAGCTTCGGGACAACCTACGAGCAGTACTTC.

The V and J genes are TRBV5-6 and TRBJ2-1, with D unresolved. The CDR3 is 12 amino acids. Germline loops: CDR1 SGHDT, CDR2 YYEEEE. Trimming removed 7 bases at V and 10 bases at J, with 15 bases between. DNA for the CDR3: TGTGCCAGCGCTAGGTTTAGAACGGAGCAGTTCTTC. This gives the protein CASARFRTEQFF. Complete variable domain (other parts from reference TRBV5-6 and TRBJ2-1): DAGVTQSPTHLIKTRGQQVTLRCSPKSGHDTVSWYQQALGQGPQFIFQYYEEEERQRGNFPDRFSGHQFPNYSSELNVNALLLGDSALYLCASARFRTEQFFGPGTRLTVL.

This clonotype has at least ten counts. The chain couples TRBV7-3 to TRBJ2-1; D gene ambiguous. Per the germline V gene, CDR1 is SGHTA and CDR2 is FQGTGA. Trimming cost V 5 bases and J 3 bases, with 8 bases left between them. The CDR3 totals 13 residues. The CDR3 DNA is TGTGCCAGCAGCAGATCGGGCTACAATGAGCAGTTCTTC. This gives the protein CASSRSGYNEQFF.

This clonotype was detected many times. J is TRBJ2-3 and V is TRBV12-3 or TRBV12-4; D uncertain. V was clipped by 7 bases and J by 4 bases, with 15 bases between them. The CDR3 totals 14 residues. In DNA form, the CDR3 reads TGTGCCAGCACCCTACCGGCATTACCAGATACGCAGTATTTT. Translating gives CASTLPALPDTQYF.

The J gene is TRBJ2-7, the V gene TRBV7-9; possible D gene TRBD2, 5 bases. V gave up 4 bases and J gave up 3 bases, with 13 bases separating them. In germline, CDR1 is SEHNR, CDR2 FQNEAQ (reference sequence). The CDR3 is 14 amino acids. CDR3 sequence reads: CASSSRTGYYEQYF. CDR3 coding DNA: TGTGCCAGCAGCTCTCGGACGGGATACTACGAGCAGTACTTC.

This clonotype came up many times. The chain carries TRBV5-4 and TRBJ2-3, with D perhaps TRBD1 or TRBD2 (6 bases each). CDR3 length: 14 amino acids. Germline loops: CDR1 SGHNT, CDR2 YYREEE (reference sequence). With 4 bases removed from V and 3 bases from J, the gap between germline ends came to 12 bases. CDR3 sequence (DNA): TGTGCCAGCAGCGGGGGCGGGGAGACAGATACGCAGTATTTT. Translation gives CASSGGGETDTQYF.

The table lists this clonotype with many counts. The V call is TRBV4-2, the J call TRBJ2-1; unclear D gene. V was clipped by 0 bases and J by 10 bases, with 10 bases between them. The CDR3 is 13 amino acids. Germline V gene lookup returns CDR1 LGHNA and CDR2 YNFKEQ. The CDR3 DNA follows: TGTGCCAGCAGCCAAGATAACGGGCAGGAGCAGTTCTTC. Amino acids: CASSQDNGQEQFF.

This clonotype appeared many times. The chain employs TRBV10-3 and TRBJ2-6; TRBD1 matches 9 bases. V was clipped by 4 bases and J by 3 bases; unmatched bases: 4. This CDR3 has 16 residues. In germline, CDR1 is ENHRY, CDR2 SYGVKD. The CDR3 here is CAISVNRGLGANVLTF. As DNA, the CDR3 is TGTGCCATCAGTGTAAACAGGGGGCTTGGGGCCAACGTCCTGACTTTC.

Only a few counts were recorded for this clonotype. This chain links TRBV27 with TRBJ2-5, with 10 bases matching TRBD2. CDR3 length: 13 residues. Germline loops: CDR1 MNHEY, CDR2 SMNVEV (reference sequence). Trimming removed 3 bases from V and 10 bases from J; junction bases left unmatched: 5. CDR3 sequence (DNA): TGTGCCAGCAGTTTGGCTAGCGGGGGTCGCCAGTACTTC. Translated, it gives CASSLASGGRQYF.

The genes are TRBV28 and TRBJ1-5; no firm D call. Trimming removed 5 bases from V and 2 bases from J, with 10 bases in between. The CDR3 loop spans 14 amino acids. Germline values: CDR1 MDHEN, CDR2 SYDVKM. Here the CDR3 DNA reads TGTGCCAGCAGTAAGGGAACGGGCAATCAGCCCCAGCATTTT. It specifies CASSKGTGNQPQHF.

A few counts support this clonotype. The rearrangement joins TRBV27 to TRBJ1-6; 7 bases are a match to TRBD1. Losses at the gene ends were 5 bases for V and 7 bases for J; bases not matched to a gene: 11. Per the germline V gene, CDR1 is MNHEY and CDR2 is SMNVEV (reference sequence). The CDR3 totals 16 residues. The DNA of the CDR3 is TGTGCCAGCAGTACGCGACCGGACAGGTTCAATTCACCCCTCCACTTT. Its translation: CASSTRPDRFNSPLHF.

In this sample, this clonotype turned up many times. V and J are TRBV2 and TRBJ2-1; 10 bases agree with TRBD2. Germline CDR1 is SNHLY and CDR2 is FYNNEI. The CDR3 length is 16 residues. Trimming cost V 0 bases and J 9 bases; bases outside gene matches: 8. The CDR3 here is CASSEAVTSGLLEQFF. The CDR3 DNA sequence: TGTGCCAGCAGTGAAGCTGTGACTAGCGGGCTCCTTGAGCAGTTCTTC.

This clonotype was picked up a small number of times. The chain uses TRBV28 and TRBJ2-5; D unresolved. Germline V CDR1 and CDR2: MDHEN, SYDVKM. V was cut by 7 bases and J by 3 bases, with 18 bases left in between. The CDR3 runs to 15 residues. DNA for the CDR3: TGTGCCAGCACCTCTATCTCTACGGCGGAAGAGACCCAGTACTTC. It translates to CASTSISTAEETQYF.

The chain joins TRBV5-1 to TRBJ2-1; 12 positions agree with TRBD2. The CDR3 is made up of 18 amino acids. V trimming: 0 bases; J trimming: 2 bases; junction bases outside the gene matches: 6. Germline lookup yields CDR1 SGHRS and CDR2 YFSETQ. CDR3 sequence: CASSLVASGGGPYNEQFF. The DNA of the CDR3 is TGCGCCAGCAGCTTGGTGGCTAGCGGGGGGGGGCCCTACAATGAGCAGTTCTTC.

This clonotype has more than one count but fewer than ten. The gene calls are TRBV7-9 and TRBJ2-1; 7 nucleotides align to TRBD2. The CDR3 totals 14 residues. V shed 6 bases, J shed 8 bases, and the junction held 10 bases outside the gene matches. The germline V gene has CDR1 SEHNR and CDR2 FQNEAQ (reference sequence). The CDR3 sequence is CASSPTGGGDEQFF. CDR3 DNA: TGTGCCAGCAGTCCCACGGGGGGTGGAGATGAGCAGTTCTTC.

This clonotype was counted many times. The chain links TRBV6-1 to TRBJ2-1; possibly TRBD2 for D (7 bases). CDR3 length equals 20 residues. CDR1 is MNHNS and CDR2 is SASEGT in the germline V gene. With 5 bases removed from V and 2 bases from J, the gap between germline ends came to 28 bases. CDR3 protein: CASSKTLGGAAGSPYNEQFF. The CDR3 nucleotides read TGTGCCAGCAGTAAAACTCTAGGGGGGGCCGCGGGTAGCCCCTACAATGAGCAGTTCTTC.

In this sample, this clonotype turned up many times. The chain uses TRBV13 and TRBJ2-7, with D possibly being TRBD2 (5 bases). V gave up 0 bases and J gave up 2 bases, with 5 bases separating them. This CDR3 has 13 residues. The germline V gene encodes CDR1 PRHDT and CDR2 FYEKMQ (reference sequence). The CDR3 loop reads CASSLGRAYEQYV. CDR3 coding DNA: TGTGCCAGCAGCTTAGGGCGGGCCTACGAGCAGTACGTC.